This TCR beta chain was profiled in a study of graft-versus-host responses after intestinal transplantation. At the level of the study: Recipients obtained multivisceral, liver-intestinal, or isolated intestinal transplants.

Assay: immunoSEQ multiplex PCR; the TCRdb copy retains only in-frame clones and omits some. The sample includes about 83,000 clones, roughly 89% of them seen just once. Study-level results: Among circulating GvH clones, peak levels were associated with early post-transplant declines in HvG clones. GvH clones detected in recipient marrow included some appearing first in ileum or blood.

A note on this clone: The antigen is not known.

Germline loops: CDR1 MDHEN, CDR2 SYDVKM. CDR3 size: 16 residues. Germline trimming cut 4 bases from V and 1 base from J; bases unmatched to any gene: 5. The clonotype was recovered from a human donor who received an intestinal transplant. The chain combines TRBV28 with TRBJ2-2; 8 positions match TRBD2. Sequencing was performed on unstimulated CD4+ T cells sorted from spleen or lymph node cells, taken before intestinal transplant. In DNA form, the CDR3 reads TGTGCCAGCAGTTCAATTAGCGGGGAGAACACCGGGGAGCTGTTTTTT. Translating gives CASSSISGENTGELFF. The complete variable domain, with remaining parts taken from reference TRBV28 and TRBJ2-2, reads DVKVTQSSRYLVKRTGEKVFLECVQDMDHENMFWYRQDPGLGLRLIYFSYDVKMKEKGDIPEGYSVSREKKERFSLILESASTNQTSMYLCASSSISGENTGELFFGEGSRLTVL.